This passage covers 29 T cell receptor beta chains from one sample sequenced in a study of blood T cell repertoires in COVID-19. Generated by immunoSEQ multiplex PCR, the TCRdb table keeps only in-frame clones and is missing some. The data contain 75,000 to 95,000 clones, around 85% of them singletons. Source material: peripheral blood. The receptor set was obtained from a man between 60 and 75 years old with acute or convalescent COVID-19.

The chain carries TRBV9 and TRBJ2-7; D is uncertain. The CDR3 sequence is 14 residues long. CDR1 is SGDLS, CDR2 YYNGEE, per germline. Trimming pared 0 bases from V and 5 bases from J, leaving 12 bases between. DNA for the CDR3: TGTGCCAGCAGCGTAGGTGGTCCGGGTGACGAGCAGTACTTC. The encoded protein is CASSVGGPGDEQYF.

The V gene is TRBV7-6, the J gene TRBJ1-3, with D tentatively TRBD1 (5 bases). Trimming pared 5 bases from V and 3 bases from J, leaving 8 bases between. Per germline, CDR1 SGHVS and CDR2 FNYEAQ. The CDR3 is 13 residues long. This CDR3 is CASSPQDGNTIYF. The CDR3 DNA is TGTGCCAGCAGCCCACAGGATGGAAACACCATATATTTT.

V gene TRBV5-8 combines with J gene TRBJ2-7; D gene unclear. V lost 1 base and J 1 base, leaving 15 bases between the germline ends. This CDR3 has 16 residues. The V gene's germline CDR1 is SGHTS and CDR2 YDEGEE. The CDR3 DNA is TGTGCCAGCAGCTTGCCCGCCCGGCGGCGTTCCTACGAGCAGTACTTC. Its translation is CASSLPARRRSYEQYF.

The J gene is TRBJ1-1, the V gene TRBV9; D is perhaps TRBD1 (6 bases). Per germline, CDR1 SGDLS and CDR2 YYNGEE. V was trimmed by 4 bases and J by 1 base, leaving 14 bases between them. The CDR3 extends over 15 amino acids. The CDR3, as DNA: TGTGCCAGCAGCTTAGAAGGCAGGGGGAACACTGAAGCTTTCTTT. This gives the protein CASSLEGRGNTEAFF. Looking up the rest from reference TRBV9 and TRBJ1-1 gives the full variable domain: DSGVTQTPKHLITATGQRVTLRCSPRSGDLSVYWYQQSLDQGLQFLIQYYNGEERAKGNILERFSAQQFPDLHSELNLSSLELGDSALYFCASSLEGRGNTEAFFGQGTRLTVV.

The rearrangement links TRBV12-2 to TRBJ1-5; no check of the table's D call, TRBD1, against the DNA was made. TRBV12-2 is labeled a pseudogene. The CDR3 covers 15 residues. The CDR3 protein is CASRSGTGGNQPQHF. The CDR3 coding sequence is TGTGCAAGTCGCTCCGGGACAGGGGGCAATCAGCCCCAGCATTTT.

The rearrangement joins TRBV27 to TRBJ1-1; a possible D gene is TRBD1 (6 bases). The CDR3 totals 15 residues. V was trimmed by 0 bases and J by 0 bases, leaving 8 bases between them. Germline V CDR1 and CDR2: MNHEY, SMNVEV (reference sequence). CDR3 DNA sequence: TGTGCCAGCAGTTTATCCCGGACAGTGAACACTGAAGCTTTCTTT. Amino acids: CASSLSRTVNTEAFF.

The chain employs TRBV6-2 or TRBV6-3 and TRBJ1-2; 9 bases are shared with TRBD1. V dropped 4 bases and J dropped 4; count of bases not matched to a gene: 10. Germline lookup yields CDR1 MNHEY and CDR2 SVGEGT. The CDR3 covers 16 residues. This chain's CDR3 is CASSSSPGQGGYGYTF. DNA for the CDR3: TGTGCCAGCAGTTCCAGTCCGGGACAGGGTGGCTATGGCTACACCTTC.

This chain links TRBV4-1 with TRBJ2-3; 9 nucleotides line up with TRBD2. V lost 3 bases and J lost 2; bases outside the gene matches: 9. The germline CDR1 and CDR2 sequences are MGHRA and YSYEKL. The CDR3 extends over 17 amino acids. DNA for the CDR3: TGCGCCAGCAGCCAGGTTTTAGCGGGGGCCTCCACAGATACGCAGTATTTT. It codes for CASSQVLAGASTDTQYF.

CDR3 region: CASSPIRTGPFYEQYF. The DNA for the CDR3 is TGCGCCAGCAGCCCGATCCGGACAGGTCCATTTTACGAGCAGTACTTC. The genes are TRBV5-1 and TRBJ2-7, with 7 positions matching TRBD1. Germline assignment: CDR1 SGHRS and CDR2 YFSETQ. J gave up 4 bases and V 4 bases, and 14 bases lay outside the gene matches. This CDR3 has 16 amino acids.

CDR3 loop: CASRQDRGTYEQYF. DNA for the CDR3: TGTGCCAGTAGGCAGGACAGGGGGACCTACGAGCAGTACTTC. The chain is built from TRBV19 and TRBJ2-7; 10 bases align to TRBD1. V trimming: 6 bases; J trimming: 2 bases; junction bases outside the gene matches: 4. There are 14 residues in the CDR3. Germline V gives CDR1 LNHDA, CDR2 SQIVND (reference sequence).

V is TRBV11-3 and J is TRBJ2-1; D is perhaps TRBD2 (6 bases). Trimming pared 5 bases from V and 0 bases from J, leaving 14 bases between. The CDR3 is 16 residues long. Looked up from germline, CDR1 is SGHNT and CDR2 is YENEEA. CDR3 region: CASSKDYSSSYNEQFF. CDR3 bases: TGTGCCAGCAGCAAGGACTATTCGAGCTCCTACAATGAGCAGTTCTTC.

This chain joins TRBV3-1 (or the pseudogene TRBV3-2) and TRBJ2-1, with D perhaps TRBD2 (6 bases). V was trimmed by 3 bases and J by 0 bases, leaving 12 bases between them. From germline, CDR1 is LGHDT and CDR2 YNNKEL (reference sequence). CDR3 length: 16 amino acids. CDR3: CASSQGLPSSYNEQFF. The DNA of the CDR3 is TGTGCCAGCAGCCAGGGACTCCCCAGCTCCTACAATGAGCAGTTCTTC.

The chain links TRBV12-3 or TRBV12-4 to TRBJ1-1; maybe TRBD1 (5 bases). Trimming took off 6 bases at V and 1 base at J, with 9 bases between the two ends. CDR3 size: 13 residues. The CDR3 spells CASRDTGNTEAFF. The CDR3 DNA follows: TGTGCCAGCAGGGACACAGGGAACACTGAAGCTTTCTTT.

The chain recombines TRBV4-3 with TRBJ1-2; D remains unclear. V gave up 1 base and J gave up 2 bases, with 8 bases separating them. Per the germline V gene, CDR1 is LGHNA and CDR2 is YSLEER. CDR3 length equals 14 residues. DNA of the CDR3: TGCGCCAGCAGCCAAGCGGGGAAAAACTATGGCTACACCTTC. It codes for CASSQAGKNYGYTF.

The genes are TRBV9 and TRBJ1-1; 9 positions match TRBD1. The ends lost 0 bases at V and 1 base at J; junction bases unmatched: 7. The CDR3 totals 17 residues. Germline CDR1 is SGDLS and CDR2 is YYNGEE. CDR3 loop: CASSVDRDRAANTEAFF. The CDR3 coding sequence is TGTGCCAGCAGCGTAGACAGGGACAGGGCGGCGAACACTGAAGCTTTCTTT.

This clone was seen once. The CDR3: CASSLGLAVYYEQYF. In nucleotides, the CDR3 is TGCGCCAGCAGCTTGGGACTAGCTGTCTACTACGAGCAGTACTTC. The chain uses TRBV5-1 and TRBJ2-7; TRBD2 aligns across 7 bases. The CDR3 contains 15 residues. V shed 0 bases and J 3 bases; nucleotides not matched to a gene: 6. The germline gives CDR1 SGHRS, CDR2 YFSETQ.

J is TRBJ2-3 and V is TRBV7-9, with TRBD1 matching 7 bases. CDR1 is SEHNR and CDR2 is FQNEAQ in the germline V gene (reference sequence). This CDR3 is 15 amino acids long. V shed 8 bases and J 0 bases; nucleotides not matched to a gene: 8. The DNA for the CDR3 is TGTGCCAGCGTCTCCGGGACAGCCAGCACAGATACGCAGTATTTT. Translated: CASVSGTASTDTQYF.

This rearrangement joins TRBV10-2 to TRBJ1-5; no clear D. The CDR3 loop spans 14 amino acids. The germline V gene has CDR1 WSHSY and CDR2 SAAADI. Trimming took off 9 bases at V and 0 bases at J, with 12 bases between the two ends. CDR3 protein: CASRDAYSNQPQHF. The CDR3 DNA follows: TGCGCCAGTAGAGATGCGTATAGCAATCAGCCCCAGCATTTT.

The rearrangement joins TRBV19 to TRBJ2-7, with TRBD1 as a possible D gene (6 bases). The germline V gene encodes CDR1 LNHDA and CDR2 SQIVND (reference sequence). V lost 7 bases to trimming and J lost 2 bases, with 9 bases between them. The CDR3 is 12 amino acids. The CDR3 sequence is CASIEGAYEQYF. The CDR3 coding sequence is TGTGCCAGTATTGAGGGGGCCTACGAGCAGTACTTC.

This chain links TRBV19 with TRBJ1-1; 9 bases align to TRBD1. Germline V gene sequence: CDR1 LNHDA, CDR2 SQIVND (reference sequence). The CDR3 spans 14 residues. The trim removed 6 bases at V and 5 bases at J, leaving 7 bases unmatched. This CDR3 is CASRDRGPETEAFF. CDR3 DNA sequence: TGTGCCAGTAGGGACAGGGGTCCGGAAACTGAAGCTTTCTTT.

CDR3 nucleotides: TGTGCCAGCAGCCCGACGGACAGGGTCAATCAGCCCCAGCATTTT. It codes for CASSPTDRVNQPQHF. The chain links TRBV9 to TRBJ1-5; TRBD1 matches 8 bases. The V segment lost 4 bases and the J segment 3 bases; nucleotides outside the gene matches: 6. The CDR3 contains 15 residues. Germline CDR1 SGDLS, CDR2 YYNGEE.

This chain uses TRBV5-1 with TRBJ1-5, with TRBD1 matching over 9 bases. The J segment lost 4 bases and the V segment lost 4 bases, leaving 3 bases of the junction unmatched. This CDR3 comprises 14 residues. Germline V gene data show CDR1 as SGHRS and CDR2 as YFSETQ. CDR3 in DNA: TGCGCCAGCAGCCCTGGGACAGGGAATCAGCCCCAGCATTTT. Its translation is CASSPGTGNQPQHF.

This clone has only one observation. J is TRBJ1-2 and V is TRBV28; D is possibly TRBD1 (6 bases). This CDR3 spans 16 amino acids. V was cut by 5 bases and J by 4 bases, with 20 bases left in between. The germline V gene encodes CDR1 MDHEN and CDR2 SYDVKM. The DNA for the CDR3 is TGTGCCAGCAGTCCCCCTGGGGGGGGGCAGGGCTATGGCTACACCTTC. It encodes CASSPPGGGQGYGYTF.

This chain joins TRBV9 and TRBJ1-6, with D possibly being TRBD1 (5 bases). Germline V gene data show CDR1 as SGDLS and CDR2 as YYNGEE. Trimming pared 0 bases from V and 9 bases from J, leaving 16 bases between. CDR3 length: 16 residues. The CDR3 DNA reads TGTGCCAGCAGCGTAGCCTCCTCAGGGATAAGTTCACCCCTCCACTTT. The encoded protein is CASSVASSGISSPLHF.

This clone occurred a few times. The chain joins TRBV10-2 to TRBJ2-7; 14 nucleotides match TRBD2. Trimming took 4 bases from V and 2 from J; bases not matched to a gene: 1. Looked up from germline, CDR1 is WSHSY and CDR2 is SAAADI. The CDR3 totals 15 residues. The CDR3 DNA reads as TGCGCCAGCAGTGGGGGACTAGCGGGAGCCTACGAGCAGTACTTC. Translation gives CASSGGLAGAYEQYF.

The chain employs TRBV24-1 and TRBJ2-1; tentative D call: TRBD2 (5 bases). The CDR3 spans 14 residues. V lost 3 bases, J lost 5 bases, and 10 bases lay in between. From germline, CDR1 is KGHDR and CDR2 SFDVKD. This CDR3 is CATSDPGYHNEQFF. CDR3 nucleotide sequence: TGTGCCACCAGTGATCCGGGATACCACAATGAGCAGTTCTTC.

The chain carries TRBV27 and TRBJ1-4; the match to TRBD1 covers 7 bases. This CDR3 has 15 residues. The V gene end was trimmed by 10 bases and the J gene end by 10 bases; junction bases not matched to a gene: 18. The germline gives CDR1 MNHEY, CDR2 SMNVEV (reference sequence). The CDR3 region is CATKGTGTDGGKLFF. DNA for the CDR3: TGTGCCACCAAGGGGACCGGGACAGATGGTGGAAAACTGTTTTTT.

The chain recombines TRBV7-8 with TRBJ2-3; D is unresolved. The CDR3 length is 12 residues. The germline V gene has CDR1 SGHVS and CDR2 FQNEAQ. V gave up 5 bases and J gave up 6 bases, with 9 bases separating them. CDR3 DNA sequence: TGTGCCAGCAGCCCCCCCGGGGATACGCAGTATTTT. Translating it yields CASSPPGDTQYF.

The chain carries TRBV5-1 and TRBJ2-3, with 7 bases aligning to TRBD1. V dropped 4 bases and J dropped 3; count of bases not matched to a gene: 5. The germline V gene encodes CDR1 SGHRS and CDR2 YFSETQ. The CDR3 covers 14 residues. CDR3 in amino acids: CASSRDRRTDTQYF. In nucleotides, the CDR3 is TGCGCCAGCAGCCGGGACAGAAGGACAGATACGCAGTATTTT.